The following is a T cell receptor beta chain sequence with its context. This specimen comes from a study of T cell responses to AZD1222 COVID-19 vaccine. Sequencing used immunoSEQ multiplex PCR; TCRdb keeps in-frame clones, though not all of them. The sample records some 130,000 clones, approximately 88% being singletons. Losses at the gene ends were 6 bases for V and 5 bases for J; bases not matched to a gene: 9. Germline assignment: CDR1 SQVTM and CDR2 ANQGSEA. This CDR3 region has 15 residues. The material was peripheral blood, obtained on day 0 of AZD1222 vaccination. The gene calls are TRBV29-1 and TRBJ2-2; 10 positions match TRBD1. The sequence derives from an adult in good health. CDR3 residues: CSVRQGAELTGELFF. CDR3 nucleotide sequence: TGCAGCGTCCGACAGGGGGCTGAGTTAACCGGGGAGCTGTTTTTT.